This T cell receptor beta chain was observed in a study of cytomegalovirus exposure and HLA in healthy donors. Study-level findings and limits: Sequencing depth across donors, presence/absence analyses assumed, was roughly uniform. One cluster of highly shared sequence variants probably arose as a sequencing artifact. Several of the most significant clusters were apparently associated with common viral pathogens in a later analysis.

The PCR made use of 60 Vbeta and 13 Jbeta primers. The repertoire was sequenced with immunoSEQ multiplex PCR; TCRdb's copy has only in-frame clones and lacks some. The repertoire includes 150,000 or so clones, around four fifths of them detected once, and 9.5% to 10% sits in the top ten. Trimming pared 4 bases from V and 5 bases from J, leaving 20 bases between. Germline V lookup: CDR1 SEHNR, CDR2 FQNEAQ (reference sequence). This CDR3 has 16 residues. Concerning this clone: The target antigen is unknown.

The chain joins TRBV7-9 to TRBJ2-5, with D tentatively TRBD2 (7 bases). The source of this sequence is a man younger than 30 in good health and CMV-seropositive. Sequenced sample: PBMCs. The CDR3 DNA reads TGTGCCAGCAGCTCCTTAGTGGGGGGGCCGGTGGAGACCCAGTACTTC. Protein product: CASSSLVGGPVETQYF.